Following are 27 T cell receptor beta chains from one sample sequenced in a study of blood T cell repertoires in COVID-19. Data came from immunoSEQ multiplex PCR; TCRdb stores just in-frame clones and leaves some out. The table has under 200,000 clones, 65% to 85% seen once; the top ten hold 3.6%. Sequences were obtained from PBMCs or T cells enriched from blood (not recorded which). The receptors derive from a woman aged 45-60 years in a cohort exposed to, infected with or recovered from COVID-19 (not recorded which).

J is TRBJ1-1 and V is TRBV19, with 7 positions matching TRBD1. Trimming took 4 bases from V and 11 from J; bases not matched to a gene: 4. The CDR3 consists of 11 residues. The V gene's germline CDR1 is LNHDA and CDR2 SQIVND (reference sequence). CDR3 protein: CASSTTGVAFF. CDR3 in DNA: TGTGCCAGTAGTACCACAGGGGTTGCTTTCTTT.

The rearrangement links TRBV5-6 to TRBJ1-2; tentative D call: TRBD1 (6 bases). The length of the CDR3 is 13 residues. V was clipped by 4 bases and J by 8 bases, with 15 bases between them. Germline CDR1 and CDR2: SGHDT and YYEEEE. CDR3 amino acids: CASSRSGERGYTF. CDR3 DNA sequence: TGTGCCAGCAGCAGGTCAGGGGAACGCGGCTACACCTTC.

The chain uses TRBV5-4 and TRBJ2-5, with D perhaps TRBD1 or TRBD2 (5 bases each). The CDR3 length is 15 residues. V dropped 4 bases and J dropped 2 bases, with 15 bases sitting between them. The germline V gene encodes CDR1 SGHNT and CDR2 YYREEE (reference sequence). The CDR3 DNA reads TGTGCCAGCAGCCTGGGGGAGCGCCCTCAAGAGACCCAGTACTTC. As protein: CASSLGERPQETQYF.

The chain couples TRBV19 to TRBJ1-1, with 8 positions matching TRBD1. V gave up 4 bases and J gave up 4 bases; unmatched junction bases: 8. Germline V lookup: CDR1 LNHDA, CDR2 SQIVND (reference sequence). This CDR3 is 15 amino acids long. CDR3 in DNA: TGTGCCAGTAGTAAAGGACAGGGAATGAGCACTGAAGCTTTCTTT. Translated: CASSKGQGMSTEAFF.

Written as DNA, the CDR3 is TGTGCCAGCAGCTTAAATCTAGTAGGCTATGAGCAGTTCTTC. It translates to CASSLNLVGYEQFF. The rearrangement joins TRBV7-8 to TRBJ2-1; D remains unclear. Trimming pared 2 bases from V and 8 bases from J, leaving 13 bases between. The CDR3 is made up of 14 amino acids. Germline CDR1 reads SGHVS; CDR2 reads FQNEAQ.

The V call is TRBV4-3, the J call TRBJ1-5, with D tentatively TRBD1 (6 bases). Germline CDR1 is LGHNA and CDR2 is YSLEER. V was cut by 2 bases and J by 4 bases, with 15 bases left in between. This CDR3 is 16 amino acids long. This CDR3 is CASSQWPDSMNQPQHF. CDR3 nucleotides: TGCGCCAGCAGCCAATGGCCGGACAGTATGAATCAGCCCCAGCATTTT.

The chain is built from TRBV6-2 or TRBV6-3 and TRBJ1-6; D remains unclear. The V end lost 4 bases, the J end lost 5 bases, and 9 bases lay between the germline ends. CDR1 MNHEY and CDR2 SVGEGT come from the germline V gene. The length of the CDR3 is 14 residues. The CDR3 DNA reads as TGTGCCAGCAGTTTACCGGGTAATAATTCACCCCTCCACTTT. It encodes CASSLPGNNSPLHF.

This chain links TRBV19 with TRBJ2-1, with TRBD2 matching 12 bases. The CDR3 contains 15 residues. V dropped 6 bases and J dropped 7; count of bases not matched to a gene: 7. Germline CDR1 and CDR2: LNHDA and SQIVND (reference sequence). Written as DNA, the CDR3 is TGTGCCAGTAGCAAACTAGCGGGAGGTATGAATGAGCAGTTCTTC. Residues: CASSKLAGGMNEQFF.

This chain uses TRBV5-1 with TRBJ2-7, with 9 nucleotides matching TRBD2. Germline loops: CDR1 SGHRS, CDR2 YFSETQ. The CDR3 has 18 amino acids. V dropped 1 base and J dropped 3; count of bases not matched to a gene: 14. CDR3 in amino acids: CASSLNPSGGRVSYEQYF. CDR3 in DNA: TGCGCCAGCAGCTTGAATCCTTCGGGCGGGAGGGTGAGCTACGAGCAGTACTTC.

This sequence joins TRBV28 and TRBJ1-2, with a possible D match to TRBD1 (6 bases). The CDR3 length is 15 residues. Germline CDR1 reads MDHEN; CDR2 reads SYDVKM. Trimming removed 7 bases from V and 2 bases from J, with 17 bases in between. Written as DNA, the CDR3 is TGTGCCAGCACCCTCGGGGGGCGACGGAACTATGGCTACACCTTC. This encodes CASTLGGRRNYGYTF.

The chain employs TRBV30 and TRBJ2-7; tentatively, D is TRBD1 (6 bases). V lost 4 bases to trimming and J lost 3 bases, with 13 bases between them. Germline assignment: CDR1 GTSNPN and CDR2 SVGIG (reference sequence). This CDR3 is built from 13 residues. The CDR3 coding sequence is TGTGCCTGGAAGGGGGACGCGAACTACGAGCAGTACTTC. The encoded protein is CAWKGDANYEQYF.

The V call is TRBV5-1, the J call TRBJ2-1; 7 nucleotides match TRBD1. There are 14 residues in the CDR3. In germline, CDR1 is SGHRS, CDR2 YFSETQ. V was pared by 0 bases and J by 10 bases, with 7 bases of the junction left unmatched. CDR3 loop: CASSLDVGGSEQFF. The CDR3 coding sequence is TGCGCCAGCAGCTTGGATGTAGGGGGCAGCGAGCAGTTCTTC.

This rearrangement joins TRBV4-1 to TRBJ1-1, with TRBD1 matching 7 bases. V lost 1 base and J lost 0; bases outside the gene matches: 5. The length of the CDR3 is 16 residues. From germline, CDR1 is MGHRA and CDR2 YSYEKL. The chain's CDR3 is CASSQVTGTVNTEAFF. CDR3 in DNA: TGCGCCAGCAGCCAAGTGACCGGGACAGTGAACACTGAAGCTTTCTTT.

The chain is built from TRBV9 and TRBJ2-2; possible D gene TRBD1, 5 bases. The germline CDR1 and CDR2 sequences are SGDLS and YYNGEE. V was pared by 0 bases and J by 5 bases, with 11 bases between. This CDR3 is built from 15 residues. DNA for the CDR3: TGTGCCAGCAGCGTAGTGGCAGGGTTGACCGGGGAGCTGTTTTTT. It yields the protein CASSVVAGLTGELFF.

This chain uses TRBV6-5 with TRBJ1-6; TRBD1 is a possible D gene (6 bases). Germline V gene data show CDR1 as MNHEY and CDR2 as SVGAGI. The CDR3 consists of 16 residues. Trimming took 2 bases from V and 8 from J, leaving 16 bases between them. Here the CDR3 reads CASSYQGLDRHSPLHF. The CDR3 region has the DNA TGTGCCAGCAGTTACCAGGGGTTAGATCGCCATTCACCCCTCCACTTT.

In DNA form, the CDR3 reads TGTGCCTGGAACGGCGGCGAGCAGTACTTC. Encoded protein: CAWNGGEQYF. The chain has TRBV30 and TRBJ2-7; D is undetermined. V dropped 4 bases and J dropped 6 bases, with 7 bases sitting between them. Germline loops: CDR1 GTSNPN, CDR2 SVGIG (reference sequence). This CDR3 comprises 10 residues.

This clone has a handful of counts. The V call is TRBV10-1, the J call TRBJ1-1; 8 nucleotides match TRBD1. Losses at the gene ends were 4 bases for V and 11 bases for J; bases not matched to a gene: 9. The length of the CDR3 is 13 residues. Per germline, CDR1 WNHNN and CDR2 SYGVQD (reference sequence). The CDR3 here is CASSAGQDFGAFF. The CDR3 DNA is TGCGCCAGCAGTGCGGGACAGGACTTTGGCGCTTTCTTT.

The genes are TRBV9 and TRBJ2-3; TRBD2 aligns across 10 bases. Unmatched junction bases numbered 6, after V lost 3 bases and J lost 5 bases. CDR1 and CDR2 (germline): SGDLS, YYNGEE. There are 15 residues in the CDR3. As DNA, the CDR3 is TGTGCCAGCAGCGGTCTAGCGGGAGAGGTAGATACGCAGTATTTT. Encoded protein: CASSGLAGEVDTQYF.

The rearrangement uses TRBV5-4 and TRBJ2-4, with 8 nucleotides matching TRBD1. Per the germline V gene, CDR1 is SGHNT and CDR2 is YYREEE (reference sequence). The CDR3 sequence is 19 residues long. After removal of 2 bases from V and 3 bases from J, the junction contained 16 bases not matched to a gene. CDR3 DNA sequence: TGTGCCAGCAGCTTTCTACCTCCTCTCCAGGGGGCGGGCAAAAACATTCAGTACTTC. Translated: CASSFLPPLQGAGKNIQYF.

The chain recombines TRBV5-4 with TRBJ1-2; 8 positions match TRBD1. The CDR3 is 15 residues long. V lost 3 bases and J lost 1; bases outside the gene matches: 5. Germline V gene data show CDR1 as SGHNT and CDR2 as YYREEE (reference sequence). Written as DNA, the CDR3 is TGTGCCAGCAGCTCGAAGACAGGGGTTAACTATGGCTACACCTTC. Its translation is CASSSKTGVNYGYTF.

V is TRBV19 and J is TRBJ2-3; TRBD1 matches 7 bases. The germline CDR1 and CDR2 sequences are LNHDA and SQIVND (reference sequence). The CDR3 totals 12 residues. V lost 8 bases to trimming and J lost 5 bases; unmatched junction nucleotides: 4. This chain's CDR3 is CASRTGIDTQYF. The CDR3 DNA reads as TGTGCCAGTCGGACAGGTATAGATACGCAGTATTTT.

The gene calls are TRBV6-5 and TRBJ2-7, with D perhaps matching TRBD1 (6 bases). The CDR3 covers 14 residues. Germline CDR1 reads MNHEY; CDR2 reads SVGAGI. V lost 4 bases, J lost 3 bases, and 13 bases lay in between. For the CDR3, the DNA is TGTGCCAGCAGTTCCGGGACACGCAGCTACGAGCAGTACTTC. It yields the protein CASSSGTRSYEQYF.

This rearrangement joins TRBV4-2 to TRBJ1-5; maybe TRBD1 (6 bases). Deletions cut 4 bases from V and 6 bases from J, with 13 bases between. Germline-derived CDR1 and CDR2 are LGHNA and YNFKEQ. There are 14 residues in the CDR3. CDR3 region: CASSLDRSVQPQHF. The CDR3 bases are TGTGCCAGCAGCCTAGACAGGTCTGTTCAGCCCCAGCATTTT.

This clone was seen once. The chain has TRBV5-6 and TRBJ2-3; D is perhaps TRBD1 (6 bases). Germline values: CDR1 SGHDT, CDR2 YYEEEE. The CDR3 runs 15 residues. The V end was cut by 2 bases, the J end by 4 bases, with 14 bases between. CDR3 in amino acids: CASSLNTPGADTQYF. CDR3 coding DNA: TGTGCCAGCAGCTTAAATACCCCAGGGGCAGATACGCAGTATTTT.

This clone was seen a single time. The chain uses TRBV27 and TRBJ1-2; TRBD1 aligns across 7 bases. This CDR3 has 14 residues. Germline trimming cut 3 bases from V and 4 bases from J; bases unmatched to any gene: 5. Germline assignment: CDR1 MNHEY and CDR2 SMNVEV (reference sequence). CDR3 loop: CASSLGTVGYGYTF. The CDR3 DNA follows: TGTGCCAGCAGTTTGGGGACAGTGGGCTATGGCTACACCTTC.

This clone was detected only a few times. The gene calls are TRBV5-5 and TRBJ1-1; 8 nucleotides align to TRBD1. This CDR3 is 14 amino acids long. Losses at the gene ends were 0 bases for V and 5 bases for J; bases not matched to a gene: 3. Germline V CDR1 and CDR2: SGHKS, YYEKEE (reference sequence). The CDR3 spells CASSLVRGRTEAFF. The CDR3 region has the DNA TGTGCCAGCAGCTTGGTCAGGGGGCGAACTGAAGCTTTCTTT.

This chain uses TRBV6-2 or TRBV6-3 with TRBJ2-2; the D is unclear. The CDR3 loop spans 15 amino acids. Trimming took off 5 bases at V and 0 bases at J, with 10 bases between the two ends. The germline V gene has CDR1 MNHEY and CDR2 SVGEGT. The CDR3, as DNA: TGTGCCAGCAGTCGACATGACCCGAACACCGGGGAGCTGTTTTTT. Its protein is CASSRHDPNTGELFF.